The entry below gives a single T cell receptor (beta chain) sequence along with its context. The antigen remains unidentified. The sample comes from a study of beta chain features in type 1 diabetes. As for the study in general: Patients and healthy donors were similar in age, gender and cell yields. Overall study results and limits: A possible short-template PCR bias applies equally to patients and controls. Within the patient group, naive, central memory and Treg TCRB repertoires appeared more similar to each other than within healthy donors.

As every portion of the isolated RNA was reverse transcribed, the sequencing read expressed TCRB transcripts. Each sample of naive, central memory or regulatory T cells had, on average, around 4 million reads. Profiling relied on immunoSEQ multiplex PCR, and the TCRdb table lists in-frame clones only, not all of them. This sample carries 350,000 to 450,000 clones, 11% to 15% of them seen once, and the ten largest clones take about 0.034%. The germline V gene has CDR1 SGDLS and CDR2 YYNGEE. Unmatched junction bases numbered 10, after V lost 2 bases and J lost 0 bases. This CDR3 comprises 18 residues. The chain couples TRBV9 to TRBJ2-1; 8 bases match TRBD2. Specimen: naive CD4+ T cells from blood. This receptor was identified in a young man in good health. CDR3 loop: CASSVSPGGGSSYNEQFF. CDR3 in DNA: TGTGCCAGCAGCGTCTCACCGGGCGGGGGGAGCTCCTACAATGAGCAGTTCTTC.